This is a list of T cell receptor beta chains from one sample in a study of T cell responses to AZD1222 COVID-19 vaccine. Clones were sequenced by immunoSEQ multiplex PCR, and TCRdb holds only the in-frame ones, with some missing. Altogether 100,000 to 150,000 clones are present, roughly 84% being singletons, with the ten largest covering around 6.2%. The specimen comprised peripheral blood, sampled on day 0 of AZD1222 vaccination. All receptors come from an adult in good health. Each CDR3 is given with its conserved first and last residue. A D gene is named only where the DNA matches it firmly. Not all rows give a size; the values are once, few, many and, for expanded clones, a class.

clone_size: NA
d_call: TRBD1
j_call: TRBJ1-2
v_call: TRBV28
cdr3_aa: CASSTNPGQGISGYGYTF
cdr3_nt: TGTGCCAGCAGCACGAACCCGGGACAGGGGATTTCTGGCTATGGCTACACCTTC

clone_size: many
d_call: TRBD1
j_call: TRBJ1-6
v_call: TRBV6-5
cdr3_aa: CASSPEQGASSPLHF
cdr3_nt: TGTGCCAGCAGCCCCGAGCAGGGGGCAAGTTCACCCCTCCACTTT

clone_size: NA
d_call: NA
j_call: TRBJ1-5
v_call: TRBV9
cdr3_aa: CASSVGGGPQHF
cdr3_nt: TGTGCCAGCAGCGTAGGGGGTGGGCCCCAGCATTTT

clone_size: NA
d_call: NA
j_call: TRBJ2-2
v_call: TRBV7-8
cdr3_aa: CASSLSHARTENTGELFF
cdr3_nt: TGTGCCAGCAGCTTATCCCACGCTCGGACAGAGAACACCGGGGAGCTGTTTTTT

clone_size: NA
d_call: NA
j_call: TRBJ1-1
v_call: TRBV4-3
cdr3_aa: CASSQVRRANTEAFF
cdr3_nt: TGCGCCAGCAGCCAAGTCCGGAGGGCGAACACTGAAGCTTTCTTT

clone_size: NA
d_call: NA
j_call: TRBJ2-1
v_call: TRBV7-7
cdr3_aa: CASSSFPGPTRGNEQFF
cdr3_nt: TGTGCTAGCAGCTCATTCCCGGGCCCCACACGGGGAAATGAGCAGTTCTTC

clone_size: NA
d_call: NA
j_call: TRBJ1-2
v_call: TRBV5-6
cdr3_aa: CASSLGTGGGYTF
cdr3_nt: TGTGCCAGCAGCTTGGGAACAGGCGGTGGCTACACCTTC

clone_size: NA
d_call: TRBD1
j_call: TRBJ1-5
v_call: TRBV5-8
cdr3_aa: CASRGWGQGGQPQHF
cdr3_nt: TGTGCCAGCAGGGGTTGGGGACAGGGAGGTCAGCCCCAGCATTTT

clone_size: NA
d_call: TRBD2
j_call: TRBJ2-5
v_call: TRBV20-1
cdr3_aa: CSASHSGKETQYF
cdr3_nt: TGCAGTGCTAGTCATAGCGGGAAAGAGACCCAGTACTTC

clone_size: NA
d_call: NA
j_call: TRBJ1-6
v_call: TRBV9
cdr3_aa: CASSVAGDQINSPLHF
cdr3_nt: TGTGCCAGCAGCGTAGCCGGGGACCAAATTAATTCACCCCTCCACTTT

clone_size: NA
d_call: NA
j_call: TRBJ2-1
v_call: TRBV11-3
cdr3_aa: CASSTRSSYNEQFF
cdr3_nt: TGTGCCAGCAGCACCAGGAGCTCCTACAATGAGCAGTTCTTC

clone_size: once
d_call: NA
j_call: TRBJ1-3
v_call: TRBV5-1
cdr3_aa: CASSLGPSRGNTIYF
cdr3_nt: TGCGCCAGCAGCCTAGGACCTTCAAGAGGAAACACCATATATTTT

clone_size: once
d_call: NA
j_call: TRBJ1-5
v_call: TRBV6-1
cdr3_aa: CASSEASGNQPQHF
cdr3_nt: TGTGCCAGCAGTGAAGCGTCGGGTAATCAGCCCCAGCATTTT

clone_size: NA
d_call: TRBD2
j_call: TRBJ2-5
v_call: TRBV3-1/TRBV3-2
cdr3_aa: CASSPGLAEAAQYF
cdr3_nt: TGTGCCAGCAGCCCGGGACTAGCGGAAGCGGCCCAGTACTTC

clone_size: NA
d_call: NA
j_call: TRBJ2-7
v_call: TRBV9
cdr3_aa: CASSVSEGPQYF
cdr3_nt: TGTGCCAGCAGCGTCTCCGAGGGGCCGCAGTACTTC

clone_size: NA
d_call: NA
j_call: TRBJ1-1
v_call: TRBV11-2
cdr3_aa: CVSEGGFGTEAFF
cdr3_nt: TGTGTCTCCGAGGGAGGGTTTGGAACTGAAGCTTTCTTT

clone_size: NA
d_call: NA
j_call: TRBJ2-7
v_call: TRBV30
cdr3_aa: CAWSVLAWEQYF
cdr3_nt: TGTGCCTGGAGTGTACTGGCTTGGGAGCAGTACTTC

clone_size: few
d_call: NA
j_call: TRBJ1-4
v_call: TRBV5-6
cdr3_aa: CASSFGPVGDEKLFF
cdr3_nt: TGTGCCAGCAGCTTTGGACCGGTCGGGGATGAAAAACTGTTTTTT

clone_size: NA
d_call: NA
j_call: TRBJ1-2
v_call: TRBV6-1
cdr3_aa: CASSESPINYGYTF
cdr3_nt: TGTGCCAGCAGTGAAAGTCCGATTAACTATGGCTACACCTTC

clone_size: NA
d_call: NA
j_call: TRBJ1-5
v_call: TRBV2
cdr3_aa: CASRGVSSNQPQHF
cdr3_nt: TGTGCCAGCAGGGGGGTGTCCAGTAATCAGCCCCAGCATTTT

clone_size: once
d_call: TRBD1
j_call: TRBJ2-7
v_call: TRBV7-8
cdr3_aa: CASRDRGGNEQYF
cdr3_nt: TGTGCCAGCAGGGACAGGGGGGGCAACGAGCAGTACTTC

clone_size: NA
d_call: TRBD1
j_call: TRBJ2-7
v_call: TRBV10-2
cdr3_aa: CASSEGQGASYEQYF
cdr3_nt: TGCGCCAGCAGTGAGGGACAGGGGGCTTCCTACGAGCAGTACTTC

clone_size: NA
d_call: NA
j_call: TRBJ2-5
v_call: TRBV6-5
cdr3_aa: CASSYTRDTVRETQYF
cdr3_nt: TGTGCCAGCAGTTACACCCGGGACACAGTGAGAGAGACCCAGTACTTC

clone_size: NA
d_call: NA
j_call: TRBJ1-2
v_call: TRBV11-2
cdr3_aa: CASSPGRRYGYTF
cdr3_nt: TGTGCCAGCAGCCCCGGACGGCGCTATGGCTACACCTTC

clone_size: once
d_call: NA
j_call: TRBJ1-5
v_call: TRBV5-1
cdr3_aa: CASSSAQGQPQHF
cdr3_nt: TGCGCCAGCAGTTCCGCCCAAGGCCAGCCCCAGCATTTT

clone_size: NA
d_call: NA
j_call: TRBJ1-2
v_call: TRBV19
cdr3_aa: CASSMVGTYGYTF
cdr3_nt: TGTGCCAGTAGTATGGTGGGGACCTATGGCTACACCTTC

clone_size: NA
d_call: NA
j_call: TRBJ1-4
v_call: TRBV5-8
cdr3_aa: CASSKNREKLFF
cdr3_nt: TGTGCCAGCAGCAAAAACAGGGAAAAACTGTTTTTT

clone_size: few
d_call: TRBD1
j_call: TRBJ1-5
v_call: TRBV27
cdr3_aa: CASRPQTGTQPQHF
cdr3_nt: TGTGCCAGCAGACCCCAGACAGGGACTCAGCCCCAGCATTTT

clone_size: NA
d_call: NA
j_call: TRBJ1-4
v_call: TRBV15
cdr3_aa: CATSRAGNGNEKLFF
cdr3_nt: TGTGCCACCAGCAGGGCGGGGAATGGTAATGAAAAACTGTTTTTT

clone_size: NA
d_call: TRBD1
j_call: TRBJ1-2
v_call: TRBV5-1
cdr3_aa: CASSKEPGGVDYGYTF
cdr3_nt: TGCGCCAGCAGTAAAGAACCAGGGGGAGTCGACTATGGCTACACCTTC

clone_size: NA
d_call: TRBD2
j_call: TRBJ2-5
v_call: TRBV2
cdr3_aa: CASQTSGGKETQYF
cdr3_nt: TGTGCCAGCCAGACTAGCGGGGGGAAAGAGACCCAGTACTTC

clone_size: NA
d_call: NA
j_call: TRBJ1-5
v_call: TRBV6-2/TRBV6-3
cdr3_aa: CASSRRGTLNQPQHF
cdr3_nt: TGTGCCAGCAGCCGCCGGGGGACCCTAAATCAGCCCCAGCATTTT

clone_size: once
d_call: TRBD1
j_call: TRBJ2-2
v_call: TRBV11-3
cdr3_aa: CASSPSQGALTGELFF
cdr3_nt: TGTGCCAGCAGTCCCTCACAGGGGGCCTTAACCGGGGAGCTGTTTTTT

clone_size: NA
d_call: NA
j_call: TRBJ1-6
v_call: TRBV5-1
cdr3_aa: CASSLEGIRAYNSPLHF
cdr3_nt: TGCGCCAGCAGCTTGGAAGGGATTCGGGCCTATAATTCACCCCTCCACTTT

clone_size: NA
d_call: TRBD1
j_call: TRBJ1-2
v_call: TRBV5-1
cdr3_aa: CASSPSLGQGALWGYTF
cdr3_nt: TGCGCCAGCAGCCCTTCCCTCGGACAGGGGGCTCTTTGGGGCTACACCTTC

clone_size: NA
d_call: NA
j_call: TRBJ2-3
v_call: TRBV7-3
cdr3_aa: CASSPPGVDTQYF
cdr3_nt: TGTGCCAGCAGCCCCCCGGGCGTTGATACGCAGTATTTT

clone_size: NA
d_call: TRBD2
j_call: TRBJ2-5
v_call: TRBV25-1
cdr3_aa: CASSDPGLATQETQYF
cdr3_nt: TGTGCCAGCAGTGATCCGGGACTAGCGACTCAAGAGACCCAGTACTTC